The 30 T cell receptor beta chains below were found in one sample sequenced in a study of cytomegalovirus exposure and HLA in healthy donors. PCR used 60 Vbeta primers and 13 Jbeta primers. Method: immunoSEQ multiplex PCR; TCRdb's copy keeps in-frame clones and lacks some. The sample has over 60,000 clones. Material: PBMCs. These TCRs come from a female donor in good health and CMV-seropositive.

This sequence joins TRBV6-1 and TRBJ2-7; 7 bases align to TRBD1. The CDR3 has 14 amino acids. Trimming took 6 bases from V and 2 from J; bases not matched to a gene: 7. CDR1 and CDR2 (germline): MNHNS, SASEGT. This CDR3 is CASSTDRTAYEQYF. The CDR3 nucleotides read TGTGCCAGCAGCACGGACAGGACCGCCTACGAGCAGTACTTC.

This chain connects TRBV9 to TRBJ1-1; 7 nucleotides agree with TRBD1. The CDR3 consists of 15 residues. V was clipped by 0 bases and J by 7 bases; unmatched bases: 9. Germline assignment: CDR1 SGDLS and CDR2 YYNGEE. The CDR3 DNA is TGTGCCAGCAGCGTAGTCCAACAGGGGCTGGGTGAAGCTTTCTTT. Its translation: CASSVVQQGLGEAFF. The full variable domain, its missing parts supplied by reference TRBV9 and TRBJ1-1, is DSGVTQTPKHLITATGQRVTLRCSPRSGDLSVYWYQQSLDQGLQFLIQYYNGEERAKGNILERFSAQQFPDLHSELNLSSLELGDSALYFCASSVVQQGLGEAFFGQGTRLTVV.

The J gene is TRBJ2-5, the V gene TRBV6-6; D may be TRBD2 (6 bases). V was clipped by 8 bases and J by 3 bases, with 16 bases between them. Looked up from germline, CDR1 is MNHNY and CDR2 is SVGAGI (reference sequence). This CDR3 is 14 amino acids long. The CDR3 is CASANGGDEETQYF. DNA for the CDR3: TGTGCCAGCGCAAACGGGGGAGATGAAGAGACCCAGTACTTC.

The gene calls are TRBV7-2 and TRBJ2-5; the D gene is possibly TRBD1 (5 bases). V lost 1 base and J 9 bases, leaving 15 bases between the germline ends. Germline values: CDR1 SGHTA, CDR2 FQGNSA. The CDR3 loop spans 14 amino acids. The CDR3 DNA reads TGTGCCAGCAGCTTAGTGGCCCGAGAAGGGGCCCAGTACTTC. Its protein is CASSLVAREGAQYF.

The chain employs TRBV5-1 and TRBJ1-6; D may be TRBD1 (6 bases). This CDR3 contains 17 residues. The V gene lost 3 bases and the J gene lost 0 bases, with 13 bases spanning the gap. From germline, CDR1 is SGHRS and CDR2 YFSETQ. CDR3 protein: CASSSGQISSYNSPLHF. CDR3 nucleotides: TGCGCCAGCAGCTCCGGACAGATCAGCTCCTATAATTCACCCCTCCACTTT.

The genes are TRBV29-1 and TRBJ2-7, with a weak D call TRBD2 (5 bases). Germline CDR1 and CDR2: SQVTM and ANQGSEA. The CDR3 covers 12 residues. Trimming cost V 7 bases and J 1 base, with 11 bases left between them. This CDR3 is CSAAGGSYEQYF. The DNA of the CDR3 is TGCAGCGCCGCCGGCGGGTCCTACGAGCAGTACTTC.

The CDR3 DNA reads as TGTGCCAGCAGTTTAAGACTAGCGGGAGGCACAGATACGCAGTATTTT. Its protein is CASSLRLAGGTDTQYF. The chain employs TRBV27 and TRBJ2-3, with 12 bases lining up with TRBD2. Germline-derived CDR1 and CDR2 are MNHEY and SMNVEV (reference sequence). V shed 2 bases, J shed 1 base, and the junction held 1 base outside the gene matches. This CDR3 is 16 amino acids long.

CDR3 sequence: CASSLTSGGASATQYF. The CDR3, as DNA: TGTGCCAGCAGTTTGACTAGCGGGGGGGCCTCAGCTACGCAGTATTTT. The genes are TRBV6-5 and TRBJ2-3; TRBD2 matches 14 bases. V shed 4 bases and J 8 bases; nucleotides not matched to a gene: 8. The CDR3 totals 16 residues. Germline V gene lookup returns CDR1 MNHEY and CDR2 SVGAGI.

The chain carries TRBV6-1 and TRBJ2-7; 9 bases match TRBD2. With V trimmed by 0 bases and J by 5 bases, 8 bases remained unmatched. This CDR3 is 16 amino acids long. CDR1 MNHNS and CDR2 SASEGT come from the germline V gene. The CDR3, as DNA: TGTGCCAGCAGTGAAGCGGTGGCGGGAGGGCGAGACGAGCAGTACTTC. Its protein product is CASSEAVAGGRDEQYF.

This chain links TRBV2 with TRBJ1-2, with 10 nucleotides matching TRBD1. This CDR3 is built from 13 residues. Trimming at V came to 8 bases and at J to 8 bases, leaving 8 bases not matched to a gene. CDR1 is SNHLY, CDR2 FYNNEI, per germline. In nucleotides, the CDR3 is TGTGCCAGCGGCGGACAGGGGGTAGAGGGCTACACCTTC. Protein: CASGGQGVEGYTF.

The genes are TRBV11-1 and TRBJ2-7; 8 bases are shared with TRBD1. This CDR3 contains 14 residues. Germline CDR1 is SGHAT and CDR2 is FQDESV (reference sequence). V lost 6 bases and J lost 0; bases outside the gene matches: 4. The CDR3 loop is CASSRDRSSYEQYF. CDR3 nucleotides: TGTGCCAGCAGTCGGGACAGGAGCTCCTACGAGCAGTACTTC.

The chain combines TRBV7-9 with TRBJ2-2, with 7 bases lining up with TRBD1. V lost 3 bases to trimming and J lost 7 bases; unmatched junction nucleotides: 8. The CDR3 sequence is 15 residues long. The germline gives CDR1 SEHNR, CDR2 FQNEAQ (reference sequence). This CDR3 is CASSFRTGINGELFF. CDR3 in DNA: TGTGCCAGCAGCTTCAGGACAGGAATTAACGGGGAGCTGTTTTTT.

The chain is built from TRBV5-6 and TRBJ2-1; D is ambiguous. Germline V gene lookup returns CDR1 SGHDT and CDR2 YYEEEE. The CDR3 extends over 16 amino acids. The V end lost 0 bases, the J end lost 3 bases, and 13 bases lay between the germline ends. In DNA, the CDR3 is TGTGCCAGCAGCTTGGGGTTTGGGCAGCTCTACAATGAGCAGTTCTTC. Amino acids: CASSLGFGQLYNEQFF.

The chain couples TRBV9 to TRBJ1-3; 7 nucleotides align to TRBD1. Germline CDR1 reads SGDLS; CDR2 reads YYNGEE. This CDR3 comprises 15 residues. The V segment lost 4 bases and the J segment 0 bases; nucleotides outside the gene matches: 4. The CDR3 spells CASSPGTASGNTIYF. Here the CDR3 DNA reads TGTGCCAGCAGCCCAGGGACAGCCTCTGGAAACACCATATATTTT.

The chain is built from TRBV30 and TRBJ2-7; D unresolved. This CDR3 contains 11 residues. Germline V CDR1 and CDR2: GTSNPN, SVGIG (reference sequence). V was trimmed by 6 bases and J by 9 bases, leaving 15 bases between them. Here the CDR3 reads CACFLLRGQYF. The CDR3 nucleotides read TGTGCCTGTTTCCTACTACGAGGGCAGTACTTC.

On this clone itself: At one end, the junction sequence differs from germline, possibly due to a read error. Other DNA variants within this sample encode the same CDR3. CDR3 amino acids: CASSYRTMSPYGYTF. CDR3 nucleotides: TGTGCCAGCAGCTATAGAACCATGTCTCCCTATGGCTACACCTTC. The rearrangement uses TRBV4-1 and TRBJ1-2; no firm D call. The CDR3 runs 15 residues. Germline CDR1 and CDR2: MGHRA and YSYEKL.

The gene calls are TRBV19 and TRBJ2-2, with TRBD1 as a possible D gene (5 bases). The germline V gene has CDR1 LNHDA and CDR2 SQIVND (reference sequence). CDR3 length equals 13 residues. Trimming took off 8 bases at V and 5 bases at J, with 12 bases between the two ends. CDR3 loop: CASWQGGTGELFF. CDR3 in DNA: TGTGCCAGTTGGCAGGGTGGGACCGGGGAGCTGTTTTTT.

The chain employs TRBV18 and TRBJ1-5; D might be TRBD1 (5 bases). The CDR3 is made up of 14 amino acids. Germline CDR1 KGHSH, CDR2 LQKENI. Trimming stripped 2 bases from V and 5 bases from J, with 10 bases between. The CDR3 sequence is CASSPARDDQPQHF. In DNA, the CDR3 is TGTGCCAGCTCACCAGCCAGGGATGATCAGCCCCAGCATTTT. Drawing the rest from reference TRBV18 and TRBJ1-5, the complete variable domain is NAGVMQNPRHLVRRRGQEARLRCSPMKGHSHVYWYRQLPEEGLKFMVYLQKENIIDESGMPKERFSAEFPKEGPSILRIQQVVRGDSAAYFCASSPARDDQPQHFGDGTRLSIL.

This rearrangement joins TRBV2 to TRBJ2-7; TRBD2 agrees at 10 bases. The CDR3 covers 15 residues. The V gene's germline CDR1 is SNHLY and CDR2 FYNNEI. V shed 4 bases, J shed 4 bases, and the junction held 7 bases outside the gene matches. CDR3 coding DNA: TGTGCCAGCAGTGTCTCACTAGCGGGGTCATACGAGCAGTACTTC. Its protein product is CASSVSLAGSYEQYF.

The chain is built from TRBV28 and TRBJ2-7; D perhaps matches TRBD1 (5 bases). In germline, CDR1 is MDHEN, CDR2 SYDVKM. V shed 2 bases and J shed 5 bases, with 16 bases lying between them. This CDR3 contains 15 residues. This chain's CDR3 is CASSLRQQGNDEQYF. CDR3 nucleotide sequence: TGTGCCAGCAGTTTAAGGCAGCAGGGAAACGACGAGCAGTACTTC.

This chain connects TRBV4-1 to TRBJ2-7, with 7 bases matching TRBD1. The germline V gene encodes CDR1 MGHRA and CDR2 YSYEKL. V was pared by 3 bases and J by 1 base, with 15 bases of the junction left unmatched. This CDR3 is built from 18 residues. The CDR3, as DNA: TGCGCCAGCAGCCAGACAGATTTTTTTCCGGGACAGTCCTACGAGCAGTACTTC. Protein: CASSQTDFFPGQSYEQYF.

The gene calls are TRBV19 and TRBJ2-2; 7 bases align to TRBD1. Germline V gene lookup returns CDR1 LNHDA and CDR2 SQIVND (reference sequence). CDR3 length: 15 residues. The V and J ends lost 5 bases and 4 bases, in that order; junction bases with no gene match: 7. Here the CDR3 DNA reads TGTGCCAGTAGTCCCGACAGGGTAGGCACCGGGGAGCTGTTTTTT. It encodes CASSPDRVGTGELFF.

The chain joins TRBV9 to TRBJ2-1, with a possible D match to TRBD2 (5 bases). Between the trimmed V and J ends, which lost 3 bases and 7 bases, there was a span of 23 bases. Germline loops: CDR1 SGDLS, CDR2 YYNGEE. This CDR3 comprises 17 residues. Written as DNA, the CDR3 is TGTGCCAGCAGCGACCCAAGGACTGTTGGTGGTCGGAATGAGCAGTTCTTC. Translating it yields CASSDPRTVGGRNEQFF.

The chain links TRBV5-8 to TRBJ1-2; 7 nucleotides match TRBD1. From germline, CDR1 is SGHTS and CDR2 YDEGEE. V was pared by 2 bases and J by 6 bases, with 10 bases of the junction left unmatched. The CDR3 spans 15 residues. CDR3 sequence reads: CASSFGRGLTDGYTF. Here the CDR3 DNA reads TGTGCCAGCAGCTTTGGAAGGGGGCTGACAGATGGCTACACCTTC.

The V gene is TRBV27, the J gene TRBJ2-3, with unresolved D. The CDR3 runs 13 residues. Germline V CDR1 and CDR2: MNHEY, SMNVEV (reference sequence). The V gene lost 1 base and the J gene lost 5 bases, with 7 bases spanning the gap. The CDR3, as DNA: TGTGCCAGCAGTTTATTTTTCGGAGATACGCAGTATTTT. This sequence encodes CASSLFFGDTQYF.

The gene calls are TRBV19 and TRBJ2-1, with D tentatively TRBD2 (5 bases). The germline V gene has CDR1 LNHDA and CDR2 SQIVND (reference sequence). This CDR3 has 13 residues. Deletions cut 3 bases from V and 7 bases from J, with 10 bases between. The CDR3 coding sequence is TGTGCCAGTAGTATCGGGAATTCAAATGAGCAGTTCTTC. It codes for CASSIGNSNEQFF.

The chain employs TRBV27 and TRBJ2-6; 10 positions match TRBD1. J lost 1 base, V lost 10 bases, and 7 bases had no gene match. This CDR3 has 16 amino acids. Germline CDR1 reads MNHEY; CDR2 reads SMNVEV (reference sequence). DNA for the CDR3: TGTGCCACCAGCGACAGGGGGCGGTCTGGGGCCAACGTCCTGACTTTC. It encodes CATSDRGRSGANVLTF.

Details on this clone: Other DNA sequences from this sample encode an identical CDR3 as well. V gene TRBV6-5 combines with J gene TRBJ2-7, with D possibly being TRBD2 (5 bases). The V end lost 5 bases, the J end lost 6 bases, and 8 bases lay between the germline ends. The germline gives CDR1 MNHEY, CDR2 SVGAGI. The CDR3 extends over 11 amino acids. The CDR3 protein is CASSGGSEQYF. CDR3 sequence (DNA): TGTGCCAGCAGTGGAGGAAGCGAGCAGTACTTC.

V gene TRBV7-9 combines with J gene TRBJ2-4; D gene uncertain. CDR1 and CDR2 from the germline V gene are SEHNR and FQNEAQ (reference sequence). The CDR3 extends over 11 amino acids. V was cut by 10 bases and J by 8 bases, with 12 bases left in between. In DNA, the CDR3 is TGTGCCACTTCTCGTTCGGACATTCAGTACTTC. It translates to CATSRSDIQYF.

This rearrangement joins TRBV29-1 to TRBJ1-2; a possible D gene is TRBD1 (5 bases). The V gene lost 2 bases and the J gene lost 7 bases, with 20 bases spanning the gap. The CDR3 runs to 15 residues. Germline CDR1 and CDR2: SQVTM and ANQGSEA. This CDR3 reads CSVELLGEGSLGYTF. CDR3 DNA sequence: TGCAGCGTTGAATTGTTAGGGGAGGGGTCGCTTGGCTACACCTTC.